Listed here are 17 T cell receptor beta chains from one sample, sequenced in a study of liver allograft versus peripheral blood T cells (TCRdb year 2020). Context from the whole study: The study compared the T cell receptor repertoires present in transplanted livers with the repertoires present in the peripheral blood of liver transplant recipients.

Instrument on record: Illumina MiSeq. In TCRdb, the public reads were trimmed at Q25 with fastp and aligned with MiXCR, with productive beta chains retained. A single entry per CDR3 protein holds the most common genes and DNA from its merged rows. This sample holds some 16,000 distinct CDR3 sequences; around 20% were observed only once. About 13% of the sample belongs to the ten largest clones. The source is a human patient who had a liver transplant. Some T cells may have been brought in with the graft after a transplant.

Concerning this clonotype: It may be a read error: a sequence one base away is much more abundant. The chain couples TRBV6-1 to TRBJ2-3, with 10 bases lining up with TRBD2. The V gene end was trimmed by 7 bases and the J gene end by 4 bases; junction bases not matched to a gene: 8. This CDR3 region has 15 residues. CDR1 is MNHNS, CDR2 SASEGT, per germline. The CDR3 protein is CASTRAGTSADTQYF. The CDR3 DNA follows: TGTGCCAGCACCCGAGCGGGGACTAGCGCAGATACGCAGTATTTT.

The chain uses TRBV18 and TRBJ1-3; D unresolved. The CDR3 has 15 amino acids. The germline V and J ends were trimmed by 3 bases and 0 bases, with 9 bases remaining between them. Germline CDR1 reads KGHSH; CDR2 reads LQKENI. This CDR3 reads CASSPVTASGNTIYF. In nucleotides, the CDR3 is TGTGCCAGCTCACCCGTCACAGCCTCTGGAAACACCATATATTTT.

Within the sample, this clonotype is medium-sized (0.01 to 0.1%). V is TRBV7-2 and J is TRBJ2-7; D remains unclear. Trimming took off 1 base at V and 2 bases at J, with 9 bases between the two ends. This CDR3 is 14 amino acids long. Germline assignment: CDR1 SGHTA and CDR2 FQGNSA. CDR3 sequence: CASSLVSRTYEQYF. As DNA, the CDR3 is TGTGCCAGCAGCTTAGTTAGCAGGACCTACGAGCAGTACTTC.

In its sample, this clonotype is medium-sized. The chain carries TRBV13 and TRBJ1-1, with D uncertain. This CDR3 region has 14 residues. The germline V gene has CDR1 PRHDT and CDR2 FYEKMQ (reference sequence). V was cut by 7 bases and J by 3 bases, with 15 bases left in between. The CDR3 spells CASISGQRYTEAFF. DNA for the CDR3: TGTGCCAGCATCTCGGGTCAACGGTACACTGAAGCTTTCTTT.

This clonotype turned up a few times. The chain employs TRBV6-5 and TRBJ1-5; D uncertain. The V gene's germline CDR1 is MNHEY and CDR2 SVGAGI. Trimming cost V 0 bases and J 0 bases, with 6 bases left between them. The CDR3 consists of 15 residues. CDR3 sequence reads: CASSYSKYSNQPQHF. Here the CDR3 DNA reads TGTGCCAGCAGTTACTCGAAATATAGCAATCAGCCCCAGCATTTT.

This clonotype was found many times. The chain carries TRBV18 and TRBJ1-5; D unclear. Between the trimmed V and J ends, which lost 5 bases and 5 bases, there was a span of 10 bases. Germline V gives CDR1 KGHSH, CDR2 LQKENI. This CDR3 comprises 13 residues. CDR3 coding DNA: TGTGCCAGCTCATCGGGCCCAGATCAGCCCCAGCATTTT. As protein: CASSSGPDQPQHF.

This clonotype was seen a few times. The rearrangement joins TRBV6-5 to TRBJ2-7, with TRBD1 matching 8 bases. Per the germline V gene, CDR1 is MNHEY and CDR2 is SVGAGI. The CDR3 sequence is 12 residues long. V gave up 10 bases and J gave up 1 base; unmatched junction bases: 3. Here the CDR3 reads CATRGLSYEQYF. In DNA, the CDR3 is TGTGCCACCAGGGGGCTATCCTACGAGCAGTACTTC.

The chain joins TRBV9 to TRBJ2-5, with unresolved D. V dropped 4 bases and J dropped 2 bases, with 3 bases sitting between them. Germline loops: CDR1 SGDLS, CDR2 YYNGEE. This CDR3 region has 11 residues. This chain's CDR3 is CASSLQETQYF. DNA for the CDR3: TGTGCCAGCAGCTTACAAGAGACCCAGTACTTC.

There are many counts of this clonotype. The chain joins TRBV6-1 to TRBJ1-5; D remains ambiguous. This CDR3 is 14 amino acids long. The V end was cut by 3 bases, the J end by 6 bases, with 12 bases between. Germline assignment: CDR1 MNHNS and CDR2 SASEGT. The CDR3 DNA reads TGTGCCAGCAGTGAGGTAACATGGGGTCAGCCCCAGCATTTT. Amino acids: CASSEVTWGQPQHF.

V is TRBV7-2 and J is TRBJ2-5; D remains ambiguous. In germline, CDR1 is SGHTA, CDR2 FQGNSA. Trimming pared 3 bases from V and 9 bases from J, leaving 8 bases between. The CDR3 runs 11 residues. This CDR3 reads CASSFSLAQYF. In DNA form, the CDR3 reads TGTGCCAGCAGCTTTTCATTGGCCCAGTACTTC.

Ten or more counts support this clonotype. The chain employs TRBV6-1 and TRBJ2-3, with D perhaps given as TRBD1 or TRBD2 (5 bases each). This CDR3 contains 15 residues. V dropped 6 bases and J dropped 1 base, with 14 bases sitting between them. Germline V CDR1 and CDR2: MNHNS, SASEGT. In DNA form, the CDR3 reads TGTGCCAGCAGCTCCGGGACCTGGGGCACAGATACGCAGTATTTT. Translating it yields CASSSGTWGTDTQYF.

The CDR3 region is CASRYQGSYGYTF. The CDR3 DNA is TGTGCCAGCAGATACCAGGGTTCCTATGGCTACACCTTC. V usage is TRBV7-9 and J usage is TRBJ1-2, with D possibly being TRBD1 (5 bases). In germline, CDR1 is SEHNR, CDR2 FQNEAQ (reference sequence). The length of the CDR3 is 13 residues. Trimming took 6 bases from V and 4 from J, leaving 12 bases between them. The full variable domain, its missing parts supplied by reference TRBV7-9 and TRBJ1-2, is DTGVSQNPRHKITKRGQNVTFRCDPISEHNRLYWYRQTLGQGPEFLTYFQNEAQLEKSRLLSDRFSAERPKGSFSTLEIQRTEQGDSAMYLCASRYQGSYGYTFGSGTRLTVV.

By its share, this clonotype is medium-sized. The CDR3 is CASSRDGTNYGYTF. CDR3 bases: TGTGCCAGCAGCCGAGATGGCACTAACTATGGCTACACCTTC. The V call is TRBV28, the J call TRBJ1-2; D gene ambiguous. The length of the CDR3 is 14 residues. Trimming stripped 6 bases from V and 0 bases from J, with 11 bases between. Germline V lookup: CDR1 MDHEN, CDR2 SYDVKM.

The rearrangement uses TRBV7-3 and TRBJ1-2; 10 positions agree with TRBD1. The V gene's germline CDR1 is SGHTA and CDR2 FQGTGA. The V and J ends lost 5 bases and 3 bases, in that order; junction bases with no gene match: 9. The CDR3 is made up of 16 amino acids. DNA for the CDR3: TGTGCCAGCAGCCCAAGACAGGGGGCCGTCGACTATGGCTACACCTTC. Amino acids: CASSPRQGAVDYGYTF.

By frequency in the sample, this clonotype is medium-sized. The rearrangement joins TRBV28 to TRBJ2-3, with 7 bases matching TRBD2. CDR3 size: 18 residues. V shed 5 bases and J 3 bases; nucleotides not matched to a gene: 17. Germline loops: CDR1 MDHEN, CDR2 SYDVKM. The CDR3 protein is CASSPNKIGLVVTDTQYF. Here the CDR3 DNA reads TGTGCCAGCAGTCCCAATAAAATCGGACTAGTAGTGACAGATACGCAGTATTTT.

V gene TRBV28 combines with J gene TRBJ2-3, with D perhaps TRBD1 (5 bases). The CDR3 has 14 amino acids. With 5 bases removed from V and 4 bases from J, the gap between germline ends came to 13 bases. In germline, CDR1 is MDHEN, CDR2 SYDVKM. The CDR3 sequence: CASSPRVLSDTQYF. CDR3 in DNA: TGTGCCAGCAGTCCCAGGGTTTTATCAGATACGCAGTATTTT.

This clonotype came up many times. The J gene is TRBJ2-3, the V gene TRBV6-1; TRBD1 aligns across 11 bases. The V gene's germline CDR1 is MNHNS and CDR2 SASEGT. The length of the CDR3 is 14 residues. V was clipped by 6 bases and J by 8 bases; unmatched bases: 7. The CDR3 DNA reads as TGTGCCAGCAGCGAGGACAGGGGGCGAGGTACGCAGTATTTT. It encodes CASSEDRGRGTQYF.